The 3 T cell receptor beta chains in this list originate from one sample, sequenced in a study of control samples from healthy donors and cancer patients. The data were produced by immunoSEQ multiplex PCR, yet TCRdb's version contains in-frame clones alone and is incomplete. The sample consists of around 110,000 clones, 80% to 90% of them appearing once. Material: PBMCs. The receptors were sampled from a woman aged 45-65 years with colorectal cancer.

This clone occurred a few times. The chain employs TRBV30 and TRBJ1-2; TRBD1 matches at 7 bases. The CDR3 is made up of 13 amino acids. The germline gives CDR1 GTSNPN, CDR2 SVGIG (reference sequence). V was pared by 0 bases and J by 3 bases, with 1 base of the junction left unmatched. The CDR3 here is CAWSVGQDYGYTF. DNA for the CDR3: TGTGCCTGGAGTGTCGGACAGGACTATGGCTACACCTTC.

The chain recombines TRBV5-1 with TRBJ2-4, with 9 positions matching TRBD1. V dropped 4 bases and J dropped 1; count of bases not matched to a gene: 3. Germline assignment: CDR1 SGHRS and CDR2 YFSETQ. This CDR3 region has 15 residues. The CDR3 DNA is TGCGCCAGCAGCGGGGACAGGGTGGCCAAAAACATTCAGTACTTC. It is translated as CASSGDRVAKNIQYF.

CDR3 coding DNA: TGCGCCAGCAGCCAGGACAGGGGGCCACTCGGTGAGCAGTTCTTC. Translating it yields CASSQDRGPLGEQFF. The V and J genes are TRBV5-1 and TRBJ2-1; 11 bases line up with TRBD1. V shed 4 bases and J 9 bases; nucleotides not matched to a gene: 9. From germline, CDR1 is SGHRS and CDR2 YFSETQ. CDR3 length: 15 residues.